The TCR beta chain described here comes from a study of T cell responses to AZD1222 COVID-19 vaccine. Regarding the study as a whole: Donors were mostly white British, more females; clonal diversity possibly underestimated.

This table comes from immunoSEQ multiplex PCR, and its TCRdb copy is limited to in-frame clones, with some not included. The sample comprises roughly 62,000 clones, 76% of which are singletons, and over 11% rests with the top ten. This clone was observed a few times. Its antigen is unidentified. The germline V and J ends were trimmed by 11 bases and 5 bases, with 10 bases remaining between them. Germline CDR1 reads MDHEN; CDR2 reads SYDVKM. CDR3 size: 11 residues. This sequence joins TRBV28 and TRBJ1-5; D is unresolved. The sequence was collected from an adult in good health. Here the sequenced sample was peripheral blood, taken on day 0 of AZD1222 vaccination. The CDR3 DNA reads as TGTGCCGCGGCTACTTATCAGCCCCAGCATTTT. Encoded protein: CAAATYQPQHF.